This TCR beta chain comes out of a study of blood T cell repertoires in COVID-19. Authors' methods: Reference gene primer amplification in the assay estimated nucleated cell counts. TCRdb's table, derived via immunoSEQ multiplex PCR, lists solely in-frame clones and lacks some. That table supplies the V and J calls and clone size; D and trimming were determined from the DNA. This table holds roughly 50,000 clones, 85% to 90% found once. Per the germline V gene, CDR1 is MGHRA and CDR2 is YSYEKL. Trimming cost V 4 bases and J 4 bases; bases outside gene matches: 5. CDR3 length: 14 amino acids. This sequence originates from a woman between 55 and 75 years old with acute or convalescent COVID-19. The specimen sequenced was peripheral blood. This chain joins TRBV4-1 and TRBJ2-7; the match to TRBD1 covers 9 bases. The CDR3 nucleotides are TGCGCCAGCAGCCGAGCGACAGGGGGGTACGAGCAGTACTTC. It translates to CASSRATGGYEQYF.